These 11 T cell receptor beta chains were all obtained from the same sample, sequenced in a study of T cells in Graves' hyperthyroidism and ophthalmopathy. The source material, RNA transcripts, was used to amplify TCR beta CDR3 regions. In the first-round RT-PCR of the TCR CDR3, the HTBI primer set was used. TCRdb re-derived calls from the multiplex PCR reads in MiXCR, one entry per CDR3 protein. The sample has over 200,000 distinct CDR3 sequences; roughly 15% are singletons. The specimen was blood. The source of these receptors is a woman aged 40 to 50 with Graves' hyperthyroidism that later progressed to Graves' ophthalmopathy.

The gene calls are TRBV7-9 and TRBJ1-1; D is ambiguous. Trimming removed 1 base from V and 2 bases from J, with 11 bases in between. The germline gives CDR1 SEHNR, CDR2 FQNEAQ (reference sequence). This CDR3 has 15 residues. This CDR3 is CASSLVGGLNTEAFF. For the CDR3, the DNA is TGTGCCAGCAGCTTAGTAGGCGGGCTTAACACTGAAGCTTTCTTT. The full variable domain, rest sourced from reference TRBV7-9 and TRBJ1-1, is DTGVSQNPRHKITKRGQNVTFRCDPISEHNRLYWYRQTLGQGPEFLTYFQNEAQLEKSRLLSDRFSAERPKGSFSTLEIQRTEQGDSAMYLCASSLVGGLNTEAFFGQGTRLTVV.

At least ten counts were recorded for this clonotype. V usage is TRBV25-1 and J usage is TRBJ1-6, with 8 bases lining up with TRBD1. The V gene end was trimmed by 4 bases and the J gene end by 7 bases; junction bases not matched to a gene: 6. The CDR3 length is 15 residues. Germline V gives CDR1 MGHDK, CDR2 SYGVNS. CDR3 amino acids: CASSVGQGQNSPLHF. In DNA, the CDR3 is TGTGCCAGCAGTGTCGGACAGGGTCAGAATTCACCCCTCCACTTT.

This clonotype was picked up many times. The J gene is TRBJ1-2, the V gene TRBV28; a possible D gene is TRBD1 (5 bases). The germline V gene has CDR1 MDHEN and CDR2 SYDVKM. The CDR3 covers 16 residues. V lost 2 bases and J 6 bases, leaving 19 bases between the germline ends. The CDR3 region is CASSLILEGSLNGYTF. For the CDR3, the DNA is TGTGCCAGCAGTTTAATTTTAGAGGGGAGTTTAAATGGCTACACCTTC.

As concerns this clonotype: Just one base apart from a much larger clone, this may be a read error. V gene TRBV28 combines with J gene TRBJ2-3; no clear D. The end of the DNA is better explained by TRBJ1-5, so the J call may be wrong. This CDR3 has 13 amino acids. CDR1 and CDR2 from the germline V gene are MDHEN and SYDVKM. CDR3 loop: CASSPRFVNTQHF. The CDR3 nucleotides read TGTGCCAGCAGTCCTAGGTTCGTGAATACGCAGCATTTT.

In regard to this clonotype: It may be a read error: a sequence one base away is much more abundant. This chain joins TRBV3-1 and TRBJ2-5, with D maybe TRBD1 (6 bases). This CDR3 contains 15 residues. The germline V gene has CDR1 LGHDT and CDR2 YNNKEL (reference sequence). The CDR3 DNA follows: TGTGCCCGCAGCCAAGGCAGGGGAATCGGGGAGACCCAGTACTTC. It translates to CARSQGRGIGETQYF.

This clonotype was seen many times. The chain recombines TRBV12-3 or TRBV12-4 with TRBJ1-5; D is possibly TRBD1 (5 bases). This CDR3 has 14 residues. Trimming removed 5 bases at V and 5 bases at J, with 13 bases between. The CDR3, as DNA: TGTGCCAGCAGTCCGTGGGGGGGACATCAGCCCCAGCATTTT. Translated: CASSPWGGHQPQHF.

Concerning this clonotype itself: A much more abundant neighbour one base away suggests this may be a read error. The CDR3 ends on some other residue instead of the conserved phenylalanine or tryptophan, so this is likely a read error. The J gene is TRBJ2-3, the V gene TRBV20-1; possible D gene TRBD2, 6 bases. Trimming left V 5 bases short and J 6 bases short, with 12 bases between. CDR3 length: 12 residues. The germline V gene encodes CDR1 DFQATT and CDR2 SNEGSKA (reference sequence). In DNA, the CDR3 is TGCAGTGCTGCGACTAGAGCGGATACGCAGTATTGT. This translates into CSAATRADTQYC.

This clonotype was observed at least ten times. The chain recombines TRBV29-1 with TRBJ2-1, with D perhaps matching TRBD2 (6 bases). CDR1 and CDR2 from the germline V gene are SQVTM and ANQGSEA. The CDR3 is 15 amino acids. Trimming stripped 6 bases from V and 4 bases from J, with 19 bases between. The CDR3 coding sequence is TGCAGCGTGGATCTAGCGAGGACCAGATACAATGAGCAGTTCTTC. Translated, it gives CSVDLARTRYNEQFF.

The table lists this clonotype with many counts. The chain joins TRBV5-6 to TRBJ1-1; D might be TRBD1 (6 bases). Trimming shortened V by 3 bases and J by 7 bases, and 13 bases separated the two germline ends. The CDR3 contains 13 residues. CDR1 SGHDT and CDR2 YYEEEE come from the germline V gene. The CDR3 DNA is TGTGCCAGCAGCTCCCCGCAGGGGAATGAAGCTTTCTTT. Its protein product is CASSSPQGNEAFF.

The table lists this clonotype with many counts. The chain uses TRBV6-1 and TRBJ1-5; a possible D gene is TRBD1 (6 bases). V lost 1 base and J 5 bases, leaving 12 bases between the germline ends. There are 15 residues in the CDR3. The germline CDR1 and CDR2 sequences are MNHNS and SASEGT. CDR3 bases: TGTGCCAGCAGTGAAGTGCACAGGGATCATCAGCCCCAGCATTTT. This sequence encodes CASSEVHRDHQPQHF.

This clonotype was seen many times. V is TRBV28 and J is TRBJ2-7; D gene ambiguous. V was cut by 6 bases and J by 7 bases, with 13 bases left in between. The germline CDR1 and CDR2 sequences are MDHEN and SYDVKM. This CDR3 is built from 12 residues. DNA for the CDR3: TGTGCCAGCAGGAGTGGAGCTCGGGAGCAGTACTTC. Its protein is CASRSGAREQYF.